The 31 T cell receptor beta chains in this list originate from one sample, sequenced in a study of T cell responses to AZD1222 COVID-19 vaccine. The method was immunoSEQ multiplex PCR; TCRdb's version includes in-frame clones alone and lacks a portion of them. The sample consists of 85,000 to 110,000 clones, roughly 87% of them appearing once. Here the sequenced sample was peripheral blood, taken on day 0 of AZD1222 vaccination. The origin of the receptors is an adult in good health.

This clone appeared once. The chain recombines TRBV7-9 with TRBJ1-3; tentative D call: TRBD1 (5 bases). Trimming cost V 5 bases and J 7 bases, with 15 bases left between them. The CDR3 is made up of 14 amino acids. The germline V gene has CDR1 SEHNR and CDR2 FQNEAQ (reference sequence). As DNA, the CDR3 is TGTGCCAGCAGCGTGACGGGACCGCGCAACACCATATATTTT. Amino acids: CASSVTGPRNTIYF.

The genes are TRBV7-3 and TRBJ1-6; a possible D gene is TRBD1 (6 bases). The CDR3 is made up of 13 amino acids. V was clipped by 5 bases and J by 14 bases, with 16 bases between them. CDR1 is SGHTA, CDR2 FQGTGA, per germline. CDR3 in DNA: TGTGCCAGCAGCCCGGAACAGGGATCGGCCCTCCACTTT. Amino acid sequence: CASSPEQGSALHF.

The V and J genes are TRBV30 and TRBJ1-2; D call uncertain. V gave up 1 base and J gave up 4 bases, with 13 bases separating them. Germline CDR1 reads GTSNPN; CDR2 reads SVGIG (reference sequence). CDR3 size: 14 residues. In DNA, the CDR3 is TGTGCCTGGAGTGAAGGAGGCCCATCCTATGGCTACACCTTC. It is translated as CAWSEGGPSYGYTF. The full variable domain, rest sourced from reference TRBV30 and TRBJ1-2, is SQTIHQWPATLVQPVGSPLSLECTVEGTSNPNLYWYRQAAGRGLQLLFYSVGIGQISSEVPQNLSASRPQDRQFILSSKKLLLSDSGFYLCAWSEGGPSYGYTFGSGTRLTVV.

This rearrangement joins TRBV19 to TRBJ1-5; D is unclear. V was clipped by 3 bases and J by 2 bases, with 11 bases between them. The CDR3 is 15 residues long. Germline V gene lookup returns CDR1 LNHDA and CDR2 SQIVND (reference sequence). CDR3 residues: CASSMAVSGNQPQHF. CDR3 DNA sequence: TGTGCCAGTAGTATGGCTGTTTCGGGCAATCAGCCCCAGCATTTT.

This clone was seen once. The CDR3 bases are TGTGCCAGCAGCTTAGGAACCAGCGGGGGCCCCAATGAGCAGTTCTTC. Its protein is CASSLGTSGGPNEQFF. The chain couples TRBV7-9 to TRBJ2-1; 8 bases are shared with TRBD2. CDR3 length: 16 residues. CDR1 is SEHNR and CDR2 is FQNEAQ in the germline V gene (reference sequence). With 1 base clipped from V and 6 bases from J, the junction kept 8 bases outside the gene matches.

The chain carries TRBV12-3 or TRBV12-4 and TRBJ2-3; D uncertain. The CDR3 loop spans 8 amino acids. The ends were cut back, 5 bases at V and 10 bases at J, with 1 base in the middle. The CDR3 DNA reads as TGTGCCAGCAGTCCGCAGTATTTT. Translation gives CASSPQYF.

This clone is labeled as medium-sized (0.01 to 0.1%). V gene TRBV19 combines with J gene TRBJ1-6; TRBD1 is a possible D gene (5 bases). Trimming took 5 bases from V and 9 from J, leaving 17 bases between them. Germline V lookup: CDR1 LNHDA, CDR2 SQIVND (reference sequence). The CDR3 runs 15 residues. Written as DNA, the CDR3 is TGTGCCAGTAGTCCTCAAGCCAGGGACGGTTCACCCCTCCACTTT. Its protein product is CASSPQARDGSPLHF.

This chain joins TRBV19 and TRBJ1-1, with a possible D match to TRBD1 (5 bases). Trimming took 5 bases from V and 3 from J, leaving 19 bases between them. CDR3 size: 16 residues. Per the germline V gene, CDR1 is LNHDA and CDR2 is SQIVND (reference sequence). CDR3 nucleotides: TGTGCCAGTAGTTCTATGAAGGGGCGGCGGGACACTGAAGCTTTCTTT. Translating it yields CASSSMKGRRDTEAFF.

The V and J genes are TRBV15 and TRBJ2-7; TRBD2 is a possible D gene (5 bases). The CDR3 length is 14 residues. The V end was cut by 3 bases, the J end by 2 bases, with 11 bases between. Germline V lookup: CDR1 LNHNV, CDR2 YYDKDF (reference sequence). The CDR3: CATSRDPGTYEQYF. CDR3 DNA: TGTGCCACCAGCAGGGACCCGGGGACCTACGAGCAGTACTTC.

The chain uses TRBV2 and TRBJ1-2; the D gene is possibly TRBD1 (5 bases). V shed 4 bases and J shed 5 bases, with 8 bases lying between them. In germline, CDR1 is SNHLY, CDR2 FYNNEI. The CDR3 is 12 amino acids. CDR3 DNA sequence: TGTGCCAGCAGTGGGGGGGTTTATGGCTACACCTTC. Translating gives CASSGGVYGYTF. The whole variable domain, filled in from reference TRBV2 and TRBJ1-2, reads EPEVTQTPSHQVTQMGQEVILRCVPISNHLYFYWYRQILGQKVEFLVSFYNNEISEKSEIFDDQFSVERPDGSNFTLKIRSTKLEDSAMYFCASSGGVYGYTFGSGTRLTVV.

This clone was seen a single time. The chain recombines TRBV11-1 with TRBJ2-2; D might be TRBD2 (6 bases). V was shortened by 1 base and J by 5 bases, with 8 bases between the two germline ends. This CDR3 comprises 14 residues. The germline CDR1 and CDR2 sequences are SGHAT and FQDESV (reference sequence). The CDR3: CASSLELATGELFF. The CDR3 DNA reads TGTGCCAGCAGCTTAGAACTAGCTACCGGGGAGCTGTTTTTT.

This chain connects TRBV27 to TRBJ2-3, with a weak D call TRBD1 (5 bases). Trimming stripped 7 bases from V and 6 bases from J, with 20 bases between. CDR3 length: 15 residues. Germline V gives CDR1 MNHEY, CDR2 SMNVEV (reference sequence). This CDR3 reads CASTSAGHPPDTQYF. CDR3 in DNA: TGTGCCAGCACCTCGGCAGGACACCCTCCGGATACGCAGTATTTT.

This clone was found a few times. V and J are TRBV12-3 or TRBV12-4 and TRBJ1-4; D is unclear. The CDR3 is 13 amino acids. With 6 bases removed from V and 5 bases from J, the gap between germline ends came to 10 bases. CDR3 bases: TGTGCCAGCAGCCAACGCCGGAATGAAAAACTGTTTTTT. Translated, it gives CASSQRRNEKLFF.

V usage is TRBV5-6 and J usage is TRBJ1-1; the match to TRBD1 covers 9 bases. There are 17 residues in the CDR3. V dropped 6 bases and J dropped 0; count of bases not matched to a gene: 12. Germline values: CDR1 SGHDT, CDR2 YYEEEE. The CDR3 coding sequence is TGTGCCAGCATCAATAGGTACAGGGGGCTGATGAACACTGAAGCTTTCTTT. It specifies CASINRYRGLMNTEAFF.

This chain joins TRBV4-1 and TRBJ1-1, with 7 positions matching TRBD1. The CDR3 has 17 residues. The germline V gene has CDR1 MGHRA and CDR2 YSYEKL. J gave up 3 bases and V 0 bases, and 10 bases lay outside the gene matches. The CDR3 DNA sequence: TGCGCCAGCAGCCAAGAAGGTAAAGGGGGCTCGTACACTGAAGCTTTCTTT. Translating gives CASSQEGKGGSYTEAFF.

The rearrangement links TRBV6-5 to TRBJ2-7, with 7 bases matching TRBD1. The V and J ends lost 7 bases and 5 bases, in that order; junction bases with no gene match: 8. Germline CDR1 is MNHEY and CDR2 is SVGAGI. There are 13 residues in the CDR3. CDR3 DNA sequence: TGTGCCAGCACCCTGGACAGGTTGGACGAGCAGTACTTC. Amino acids: CASTLDRLDEQYF.

The chain couples TRBV5-1 to TRBJ2-3; no reliable D call. The CDR3 is made up of 14 amino acids. Germline CDR1 is SGHRS and CDR2 is YFSETQ. Trimming cost V 3 bases and J 6 bases, with 14 bases left between them. CDR3 loop: CASSSGPSLDTQYF. DNA for the CDR3: TGCGCCAGCAGCTCCGGACCATCTCTCGATACGCAGTATTTT.

The chain links TRBV9 to TRBJ2-7, with 8 bases aligning to TRBD2. The CDR3 loop spans 15 amino acids. J gave up 1 base and V 4 bases, and 7 bases lay outside the gene matches. Germline loops: CDR1 SGDLS, CDR2 YYNGEE. In nucleotides, the CDR3 is TGTGCCAGCAGCCCTACTAGCGGCGTTTCCTACGAGCAGTACTTC. Residues: CASSPTSGVSYEQYF.

The chain combines TRBV19 with TRBJ2-5, with 8 bases fitting TRBD1. Germline lookup yields CDR1 LNHDA and CDR2 SQIVND (reference sequence). The CDR3 contains 17 residues. After removal of 0 bases from V and 5 bases from J, the junction contained 11 bases not matched to a gene. In nucleotides, the CDR3 is TGTGCCAGTAGTATAGATCGGCCAGGGGGCACGAGGGAGACCCAGTACTTC. It yields the protein CASSIDRPGGTRETQYF.

V usage is TRBV7-9 and J usage is TRBJ2-7; TRBD2 might be the D (5 bases). CDR1 SEHNR and CDR2 FQNEAQ come from the germline V gene (reference sequence). Trimming took off 1 base at V and 3 bases at J, with 10 bases between the two ends. This CDR3 comprises 14 residues. The chain's CDR3 is CASSLGSRGYEQYF. In nucleotides, the CDR3 is TGTGCCAGCAGCTTAGGGTCCCGGGGCTACGAGCAGTACTTC.

The chain recombines TRBV4-1 with TRBJ2-4; 13 bases agree with TRBD2. V lost 3 bases and J lost 6; bases outside the gene matches: 5. Germline lookup yields CDR1 MGHRA and CDR2 YSYEKL. The CDR3 has 16 residues. The CDR3 here is CASSHPTSGGRNIQYF. The CDR3 DNA is TGCGCCAGCAGCCACCCGACTAGCGGGGGGAGAAACATTCAGTACTTC.

V usage is TRBV6-5 and J usage is TRBJ1-2, with TRBD1 matching 7 bases. In germline, CDR1 is MNHEY, CDR2 SVGAGI. The length of the CDR3 is 14 residues. The trim removed 7 bases at V and 3 bases at J, leaving 8 bases unmatched. CDR3 sequence reads: CASKQGPLDYGYTF. The CDR3 nucleotides are TGTGCCAGCAAACAGGGGCCTTTAGACTATGGCTACACCTTC.

This CDR3 is CASRPRLAEAKNIQYF. For the CDR3, the DNA is TGCGCCAGCCGGCCCCGACTAGCCGAGGCCAAAAACATTCAGTACTTC. The chain links TRBV5-1 to TRBJ2-4; 7 nucleotides align to TRBD2. CDR3 length: 16 amino acids. Germline CDR1 and CDR2: SGHRS and YFSETQ. The J segment lost 1 base and the V segment lost 7 bases, leaving 11 bases of the junction unmatched. Full variable domain (rest looked up from reference TRBV5-1 and TRBJ2-4): KAGVTQTPRYLIKTRGQQVTLSCSPISGHRSVSWYQQTPGQGLQFLFEYFSETQRNKGNFPGRFSGRQFSNSRSEMNVSTLELGDSALYLCASRPRLAEAKNIQYFGAGTRLSVL.

This sequence joins TRBV5-1 and TRBJ1-6, with TRBD1 as a possible D gene (6 bases). V lost 0 bases and J 7 bases, leaving 11 bases between the germline ends. CDR1 SGHRS and CDR2 YFSETQ come from the germline V gene. This CDR3 has 15 amino acids. The CDR3 reads CASSLADRDNSPLHF. The CDR3 region has the DNA TGCGCCAGCAGCTTGGCGGACAGAGACAATTCACCCCTCCACTTT.

The CDR3 is CASSSWDHYEQYF. In nucleotides, the CDR3 is TGTGCCAGCAGTTCGTGGGACCACTACGAGCAGTACTTC. This chain uses TRBV6-5 with TRBJ2-7; D possibly matches TRBD1 or TRBD2 (5 bases each). V shed 4 bases and J shed 3 bases, with 10 bases lying between them. The germline CDR1 and CDR2 sequences are MNHEY and SVGAGI. The CDR3 has 13 residues.

The CDR3 DNA reads as TGTGCCAGCAGCTTAAGGGGCAGGGAACTGTTTTTT. Translating gives CASSLRGRELFF. The rearrangement uses TRBV13 and TRBJ1-4, with D possibly being TRBD1 (5 bases). This CDR3 has 12 residues. The germline gives CDR1 PRHDT, CDR2 FYEKMQ (reference sequence). Trimming shortened V by 2 bases and J by 12 bases, and 10 bases separated the two germline ends.

To note about this clone: A read error may account for a junction end that differs from germline. This rearrangement joins TRBV7-9 to TRBJ1-2, with D unclear. The germline V gene has CDR1 SEHNR and CDR2 FQNEAQ (reference sequence). The CDR3 length is 12 residues. The CDR3 region has the DNA TGTGCCAGCAGCGCTTCAAACTTTGGCTACACCTTC. It yields the protein CASSASNFGYTF.

The chain combines TRBV9 with TRBJ1-4; D unresolved. The CDR3 is 16 amino acids. V was clipped by 3 bases and J by 7 bases, with 19 bases between them. The germline V gene encodes CDR1 SGDLS and CDR2 YYNGEE. CDR3 in amino acids: CASSAGPSGIGEKLFF. In nucleotides, the CDR3 is TGTGCCAGCAGCGCCGGGCCTTCCGGGATAGGTGAAAAACTGTTTTTT. Based on the CDR3 plus reference TRBV9 and TRBJ1-4, the full variable domain is DSGVTQTPKHLITATGQRVTLRCSPRSGDLSVYWYQQSLDQGLQFLIQYYNGEERAKGNILERFSAQQFPDLHSELNLSSLELGDSALYFCASSAGPSGIGEKLFFGSGTQLSVL.

V and J are TRBV4-3 and TRBJ2-6; D is unclear. V lost 0 bases and J lost 0, with 12 bases in between. CDR1 is LGHNA and CDR2 is YSLEER in the germline V gene. The CDR3 sequence is 18 residues long. CDR3 in DNA: TGCGCCAGCAGCCAAGATTTGGCCAGTAGCTCTGGGGCCAACGTCCTGACTTTC. It is translated as CASSQDLASSSGANVLTF.

This rearrangement joins TRBV5-1 to TRBJ1-4; D is perhaps TRBD1 (5 bases). CDR1 and CDR2 (germline): SGHRS, YFSETQ. The CDR3 is made up of 14 amino acids. V shed 4 bases and J shed 7 bases, with 14 bases lying between them. This CDR3 reads CASSGAGPGEKLFF. CDR3 nucleotide sequence: TGCGCCAGCAGCGGGGCGGGACCGGGTGAAAAACTGTTTTTT.

The V and J genes are TRBV7-9 and TRBJ2-5, with 7 bases identical to TRBD1. The length of the CDR3 is 14 residues. Germline V gene sequence: CDR1 SEHNR, CDR2 FQNEAQ (reference sequence). Trimming removed 4 bases from V and 4 bases from J; junction bases left unmatched: 6. DNA of the CDR3: TGTGCCAGCAGCTACGGGACAGCAGGAGAGACCCAGTACTTC. Amino acid sequence: CASSYGTAGETQYF.